Listed here are 16 T cell receptor beta chains from one sample, sequenced in a study of blood T cells in healthy people across ages. Primed by a sample-barcoded 5' primer and a J-beta primer mix, a second PCR proceeded for roughly 6 to 12 cycles. TCRdb re-derived calls from the 5' RACE reads in MiXCR, one entry per CDR3 protein. The sample holds some 760,000 distinct CDR3 sequences, around 25% seen once. A further study also used this sample, focusing on T cells of mothers and their children.

The sequencing sample was made of blood. These receptors were taken from a boy aged 10-17 years in good health.

This clonotype was seen a few times. The J gene is TRBJ1-4, the V gene TRBV20-1, with unresolved D. The CDR3 length is 15 residues. CDR1 and CDR2 from the germline V gene are DFQATT and SNEGSKA (reference sequence). The V end was cut by 1 base, the J end by 6 bases, with 15 bases between. The chain's CDR3 is CSARAVGVVDEKLFF. CDR3 bases: TGCAGTGCTAGAGCAGTTGGGGTGGTGGATGAAAAACTGTTTTTT.

There are a few counts of this clonotype. V gene TRBV12-3 or TRBV12-4 combines with J gene TRBJ2-5, with D perhaps TRBD2 (5 bases). Between the trimmed V and J ends, which lost 3 bases and 11 bases, there was a span of 16 bases. This CDR3 is built from 13 residues. The CDR3 region has the DNA TGTGCCAGCAGTTTTCGGGAAACCCTCTGGCAGTACTTC. Translated: CASSFRETLWQYF.

This sequence joins TRBV14 and TRBJ2-7; TRBD2 matches at 8 bases. The J segment lost 6 bases and the V segment lost 1 base, leaving 5 bases of the junction unmatched. CDR1 and CDR2 (germline): SGHDN, FVKESK. The CDR3 is made up of 14 amino acids. The CDR3 sequence: CASSQGDLAGEQYF. Written as DNA, the CDR3 is TGTGCCAGCAGCCAAGGTGACCTAGCGGGCGAGCAGTACTTC.

The chain joins TRBV29-1 to TRBJ1-1; TRBD1 might be the D (5 bases). With 4 bases removed from V and 0 bases from J, the gap between germline ends came to 12 bases. This CDR3 has 14 residues. Germline V CDR1 and CDR2: SQVTM, ANQGSEA. In nucleotides, the CDR3 is TGCAGCGTTGTCGGTAGGGGCATGAACACTGAAGCTTTCTTT. Protein product: CSVVGRGMNTEAFF.

CDR3 sequence: CSARRQGLTDTQYF. The CDR3 nucleotides are TGCAGTGCTAGACGGCAGGGACTCACAGATACGCAGTATTTT. V and J are TRBV20-1 and TRBJ2-3, with D maybe TRBD2 (6 bases). Trimming took off 2 bases at V and 2 bases at J, with 11 bases between the two ends. Germline CDR1 is DFQATT and CDR2 is SNEGSKA (reference sequence). The CDR3 sequence is 14 residues long.

This chain uses TRBV6-5 with TRBJ1-1; D unresolved. The CDR3 runs to 14 residues. Trimming stripped 0 bases from V and 1 base from J, with 6 bases between. From germline, CDR1 is MNHEY and CDR2 SVGAGI. In DNA, the CDR3 is TGTGCCAGCAGTTACTCGGCCGGGAACACTGAAGCTTTCTTT. Translating gives CASSYSAGNTEAFF.

This clonotype was counted only a few times. CDR3 amino acids: CASSAEASSYNEQFF. CDR3 DNA: TGTGCCAGCAGTGCAGAAGCAAGCTCCTACAATGAGCAGTTCTTC. The V and J genes are TRBV6-4 and TRBJ2-1; D gene ambiguous. This CDR3 is 15 amino acids long. The germline V gene encodes CDR1 MRHNA and CDR2 SNTAGT. The germline V and J ends were trimmed by 4 bases and 0 bases, with 10 bases remaining between them.

This clonotype was detected only a few times. V is TRBV12-3 or TRBV12-4 and J is TRBJ2-1, with 9 bases matching TRBD2. V lost 7 bases and J lost 8; bases outside the gene matches: 6. The CDR3 consists of 13 residues. The CDR3, as DNA: TGTGCCAGCACAGCGGGGGGATTCGATGAGCAGTTCTTC. It encodes CASTAGGFDEQFF.

Points on this clonotype: At one of its ends the junction is not consistent with the germline gene, which may arise from a read error. The genes are TRBV5-1 and TRBJ2-1; TRBD1 matches at 7 bases. The length of the CDR3 is 16 residues. Germline V gene sequence: CDR1 SGHRS, CDR2 YFSETQ. CDR3 bases: TGCGCCAGCAGACTTCTCCCGGGACAGATAAACAATGGGCAGTTCTTC. Translation gives CASRLLPGQINNGQFF.

The genes are TRBV20-1 and TRBJ2-1; tentative D call: TRBD2 (6 bases). Germline loops: CDR1 DFQATT, CDR2 SNEGSKA (reference sequence). With 4 bases removed from V and 2 bases from J, the gap between germline ends came to 15 bases. CDR3 length: 15 amino acids. CDR3 protein: CSATSLANAYNEQFF. DNA for the CDR3: TGCAGTGCTACCTCACTAGCAAACGCCTACAATGAGCAGTTCTTC.

CDR3 sequence (DNA): TGTGCCAGCAGCCTGCGGGGGCACTCCTACAATGAGCAGTTCTTC. It specifies CASSLRGHSYNEQFF. V and J are TRBV13 and TRBJ2-1; perhaps TRBD2 as D (7 bases). The CDR3 is 15 residues long. CDR1 and CDR2 (germline): PRHDT, FYEKMQ (reference sequence). Trimming took 5 bases from V and 0 from J, leaving 11 bases between them.

The chain joins TRBV6-1 to TRBJ1-2; D is unclear. Germline V lookup: CDR1 MNHNS, CDR2 SASEGT. The CDR3 is 15 amino acids. V was shortened by 3 bases and J by 3 bases, with 14 bases between the two germline ends. CDR3 sequence (DNA): TGTGCCAGCAGTGAGGAAAACAGCCGATACTATGGCTACACCTTC. Its translation is CASSEENSRYYGYTF.

This clonotype occurred a few times. The CDR3 DNA follows: TGTGCCAGCAGCCATCGCGGGTACAATGAGCAGTTCTTC. Translating it yields CASSHRGYNEQFF. The chain uses TRBV3-1 and TRBJ2-1; D is perhaps TRBD2 (5 bases). This CDR3 spans 13 amino acids. CDR1 is LGHDT and CDR2 is YNNKEL in the germline V gene (reference sequence). The V and J ends lost 3 bases and 4 bases respectively, with 7 bases between them.

This rearrangement joins TRBV27 to TRBJ2-5; 7 bases are a match to TRBD2. Gene TRBJ2-7 matches the end of the DNA better, so the J call may be wrong. The CDR3 length is 14 residues. Germline V gene sequence: CDR1 MNHEY, CDR2 SMNVEV (reference sequence). The CDR3 sequence is CASSAGDLRYEQYF. In nucleotides, the CDR3 is TGTGCCAGCAGCGCGGGGGACTTGCGCTACGAGCAGTACTTC.

This clonotype was observed a handful of times. DNA of the CDR3: TGTGCCAGCAGCATAGGGGATGGGGCCGAGCAGTTCTTC. Protein product: CASSIGDGAEQFF. The genes are TRBV7-3 and TRBJ2-5, with a weak D call TRBD1 (5 bases). The end of the DNA is better explained by TRBJ2-1, so the J call may be wrong. Germline V gene data show CDR1 as SGHTA and CDR2 as FQGTGA. This CDR3 region has 13 residues.

This chain links TRBV2 with TRBJ2-3; 8 bases match TRBD2. The V gene end was trimmed by 3 bases and the J gene end by 5 bases; junction bases not matched to a gene: 4. Germline CDR1 SNHLY, CDR2 FYNNEI. The CDR3 runs 14 residues. The CDR3 DNA sequence: TGTGCCAGCAGTGACGGGGGGGCCGGAGATACGCAGTATTTT. Translating gives CASSDGGAGDTQYF.